The rows below give T cell receptor beta chains drawn from one sample of a study of cytomegalovirus exposure and HLA in healthy donors. Clones were sequenced by immunoSEQ multiplex PCR, and TCRdb holds only the in-frame ones, with some missing. The data contain approximately 220,000 clones, about 90% of them singletons. Input material: PBMCs. These receptors originate from a woman between 18 and 30 years old in good health and CMV-seronegative. Both conserved end residues are part of each CDR3. Fields, in order: clone size, D gene, J gene, V gene, CDR3 DNA, CDR3 protein. D genes are given only for firm matches. Clone size is given for some rows only: seen once, a few or many times, or a class if the clone is expanded.

. | TRBD2 | TRBJ2-1 | TRBV12-5 | TGTGCTAGTACCTTAGGGACTAGAGTAAGCGAGCAGTTCTTC | CASTLGTRVSEQFF
. | . | TRBJ2-7 | TRBV29-1 | TGCAGCGTTGAGGCACGTGCCTACGAGCAGTACTTC | CSVEARAYEQYF
. | . | TRBJ1-2 | TRBV6-5 | TGTGCCAGCAGGCGCGGACAGTTAGACTATGGCTACACCTTC | CASRRGQLDYGYTF
. | . | TRBJ2-7 | TRBV5-1 | TGCGCCAGCAGCTTGGGGGGTAGCTGGGGCCCCTACGAGCAGTACTTC | CASSLGGSWGPYEQYF
. | TRBD1 | TRBJ2-3 | TRBV10-3 | TGTGCCATCAGGCAGGGGGCGCGCGATACGCAGTATTTT | CAIRQGARDTQYF
. | TRBD1 | TRBJ2-2 | TRBV2 | TGTGCCAGCAGTGGGGACAGGGCCTCCCTCACCGGGGAGCTGTTTTTT | CASSGDRASLTGELFF
once | TRBD1 | TRBJ2-5 | TRBV7-9 | TGTGCCAGCAGCAGGACAGGTTGGGCAAAGTGGGAGACCCAGTACTTC | CASSRTGWAKWETQYF
. | TRBD1 | TRBJ2-7 | TRBV29-1 | TGCAGCGCCTGGGACAGGGCCTACGAGCAGTACTTC | CSAWDRAYEQYF
. | TRBD2 | TRBJ2-7 | TRBV6-9 | TGTGCCAGCAGTAGACTAGCGGGAGTATACGAGCAGTACTTC | CASSRLAGVYEQYF
. | TRBD1 | TRBJ1-1 | TRBV6-1 | TGTGCCAGCAGTGATACAGGGGGTAGGGGGAACACTGAAGCTTTCTTT | CASSDTGGRGNTEAFF
. | . | TRBJ2-7 | TRBV7-9 | TGTGCCAGCAGTTATCAACAGGCGTACGAGCAGTACTTC | CASSYQQAYEQYF
once | TRBD1 | TRBJ1-6 | TRBV7-9 | TGTGCCAGCAGCCCGACAGGGGAAAATTCACCCCTCCACTTT | CASSPTGENSPLHF
. | TRBD2 | TRBJ2-1 | TRBV13 | TGTGCCAGCAGGCGGGAGGTCGGCAATGAGCAGTTCTTC | CASRREVGNEQFF
once | . | TRBJ2-2 | TRBV6-1 | TGTGCCAGCAGTTTGGGCAGCAACACCGGGGAGCTGTTTTTT | CASSLGSNTGELFF
. | . | TRBJ2-7 | TRBV4-1 | TGCGCCAGCAGCCAAGATTTTGGGCTCGGCTACGAGCAGTACTTC | CASSQDFGLGYEQYF
few | TRBD2 | TRBJ2-7 | TRBV29-1 | TGCAGCGTTGGAGACGCGGGAGGGGGGGCCTACGAGCAGTACTTC | CSVGDAGGGAYEQYF
. | . | TRBJ1-4 | TRBV29-1 | TGCAGCGTTCTCCGGCGGAGCGAAAAACTGTTTTTT | CSVLRRSEKLFF
. | TRBD1 | TRBJ2-7 | TRBV5-6 | TGTGCCAGCAGCGGCAGGGACAGTCAACGGGGCGAGCAGTACTTC | CASSGRDSQRGEQYF
. | . | TRBJ1-1 | TRBV4-1 | TGCGCCAGCAGCCAAGACGGGGGTGGGGGCACTGAAGCTTTCTTT | CASSQDGGGGTEAFF
. | TRBD2 | TRBJ2-1 | TRBV15 | TGTGCCACCAGCAGAGATTCACTAGCGGGAGGGCCATTCTCCTACAATGAGCAGTTCTTC | CATSRDSLAGGPFSYNEQFF
. | TRBD1 | TRBJ2-7 | TRBV6-5 | TGTGCCAGCAGTTACTGGGGCAGGGGGCTCTACGAGCAGTACTTC | CASSYWGRGLYEQYF
. | . | TRBJ1-6 | TRBV15 | TGTGCCACCAGCCCGGGGACATCGAATTCACCCCTCCACTTT | CATSPGTSNSPLHF